A single sample is the source of the 8 T cell receptor beta chains below, sequenced in a study of blood T cell repertoires in COVID-19. Sequenced by immunoSEQ multiplex PCR; TCRdb stores in-frame clones only, minus some. Of approximately 100,000 clones in the sample, roughly 89% were seen once. Sample: peripheral blood. These receptors were obtained from a human donor in a cohort sampled during active COVID-19.

The CDR3 loop reads CASSLNRIGNSPLHF. The CDR3 DNA is TGTGCCAGCAGTTTAAACAGGATCGGGAATTCACCCCTCCACTTT. The chain links TRBV6-5 to TRBJ1-6, with a possible D match to TRBD1 (5 bases). The germline V gene encodes CDR1 MNHEY and CDR2 SVGAGI. V was clipped by 4 bases and J by 7 bases, with 14 bases between them. The CDR3 is 15 residues long.

The chain uses TRBV10-3 and TRBJ1-5; TRBD1 agrees at 7 bases. The CDR3 loop spans 15 amino acids. V lost 2 bases, J lost 6 bases, and 7 bases stayed unmatched. CDR1 and CDR2 (germline): ENHRY, SYGVKD. The chain's CDR3 is CAISEGDSNFQPQHF. CDR3 sequence (DNA): TGTGCCATCAGTGAGGGGGACAGTAATTTTCAGCCCCAGCATTTT.

This sequence joins TRBV10-1 and TRBJ2-7; 7 bases agree with TRBD1. From germline, CDR1 is WNHNN and CDR2 SYGVQD (reference sequence). Trimming removed 5 bases from V and 7 bases from J; junction bases left unmatched: 11. The CDR3 runs to 14 residues. The CDR3 loop is CASSPGQSLGEQYF. The CDR3 DNA sequence: TGCGCCAGCAGTCCGGGACAGTCACTTGGTGAGCAGTACTTC.

The chain carries TRBV5-8 and TRBJ2-7; 9 nucleotides align to TRBD2. V shed 2 bases, J shed 3 bases, and the junction held 3 bases outside the gene matches. This CDR3 contains 14 residues. The germline V gene encodes CDR1 SGHTS and CDR2 YDEGEE. In nucleotides, the CDR3 is TGTGCCAGCAGCTTCGTGACTAGCGGCTACGAGCAGTACTTC. This translates into CASSFVTSGYEQYF.

In DNA, the CDR3 is TGTGCCAGCATATCCTTCGCAGGGTCAAAGACCCAGTACTTC. Its protein is CASISFAGSKTQYF. The chain combines TRBV2 with TRBJ2-5; D perhaps matches TRBD1 (5 bases). The V end was cut by 7 bases, the J end by 6 bases, with 18 bases between. Germline values: CDR1 SNHLY, CDR2 FYNNEI. The CDR3 sequence is 14 residues long.

The chain is built from TRBV28 and TRBJ1-5, with 8 bases identical to TRBD1. With V trimmed by 5 bases and J by 2 bases, 14 bases remained unmatched. The V gene's germline CDR1 is MDHEN and CDR2 SYDVKM. The CDR3 loop spans 18 amino acids. For the CDR3, the DNA is TGTGCCAGCAGTCCAGGACAGGGTAAGGGCTACGGCAATCAGCCCCAGCATTTT. Residues: CASSPGQGKGYGNQPQHF.

CDR3 in amino acids: CASRERRVGYTF. The CDR3 DNA is TGTGCCAGCCGAGAACGCCGGGTGGGCTACACCTTC. This rearrangement joins TRBV2 to TRBJ1-2; no clear D gene. CDR1 is SNHLY and CDR2 is FYNNEI in the germline V gene. The V and J ends lost 8 bases and 8 bases respectively, with 15 bases between them. This CDR3 has 12 amino acids.

This chain joins TRBV19 and TRBJ1-6, with TRBD1 matching 8 bases. The CDR3 contains 16 residues. The V and J ends lost 1 base and 9 bases, in that order; junction bases with no gene match: 8. Germline V lookup: CDR1 LNHDA, CDR2 SQIVND (reference sequence). Here the CDR3 reads CASSIAPTGAGSPLHF. CDR3 DNA sequence: TGTGCCAGTAGTATAGCCCCGACAGGGGCGGGTTCACCCCTCCACTTT.